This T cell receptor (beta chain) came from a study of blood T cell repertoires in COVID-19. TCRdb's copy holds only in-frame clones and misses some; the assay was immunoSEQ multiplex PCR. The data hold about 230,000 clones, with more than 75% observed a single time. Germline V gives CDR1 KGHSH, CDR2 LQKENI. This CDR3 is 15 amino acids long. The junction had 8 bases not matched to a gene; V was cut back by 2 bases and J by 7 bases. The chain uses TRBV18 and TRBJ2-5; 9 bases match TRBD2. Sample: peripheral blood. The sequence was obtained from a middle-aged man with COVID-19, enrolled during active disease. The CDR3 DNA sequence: TGTGCCAGCTCACCAGAGACTAGCGGAATAATGACCCAGTACTTC. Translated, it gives CASSPETSGIMTQYF.